The 22 T cell receptor beta chains given below trace back to one sample, sequenced in a study of blood T cell repertoires in COVID-19. TCRdb keeps only in-frame clones here, not all; method: immunoSEQ multiplex PCR. This table has a few hundred thousand clones, less than 90% appearing once. The sample taken for sequencing was PBMCs or T cells enriched from blood (not recorded which). The receptors come from a woman aged 30 to 39 who had recovered from COVID-19.

The rearrangement links TRBV19 to TRBJ1-6; the D is unclear. The germline V gene encodes CDR1 LNHDA and CDR2 SQIVND (reference sequence). The CDR3 is made up of 13 amino acids. Trimming took 4 bases from V and 7 from J, leaving 8 bases between them. The DNA for the CDR3 is TGTGCCAGTAGTAACACAGCCAATTCACCCCTCCACTTT. Encoded protein: CASSNTANSPLHF. Based on the CDR3 plus reference TRBV19 and TRBJ1-6, the full variable domain is DGGITQSPKYLFRKEGQNVTLSCEQNLNHDAMYWYRQDPGQGLRLIYYSQIVNDFQKGDIAEGYSVSREKKESFPLTVTSAQKNPTAFYLCASSNTANSPLHFGNGTRLTVT.

In its sample, this clone was seen once. This chain links TRBV7-6 with TRBJ2-5, with 14 bases fitting TRBD2. The CDR3 covers 16 residues. Germline CDR1 is SGHVS and CDR2 is FNYEAQ. J gave up 5 bases and V 0 bases, and 2 bases lay outside the gene matches. The CDR3 DNA follows: TGTGCCAGCAGCTTAGCCGGGACTAGCGGGAGTGAGACCCAGTACTTC. Its translation is CASSLAGTSGSETQYF. Using reference TRBV7-6 and TRBJ2-5 for the parts outside the CDR3, the full variable domain is GAGVSQSPRYKVTKRGQDVALRCDPISGHVSLYWYRQALGQGPEFLTYFNYEAQQDKSGLPNDRFSAERPEGSISTLTIQRTEQRDSAMYRCASSLAGTSGSETQYFGPGTRLLVL.

The V call is TRBV19, the J call TRBJ2-1, with 9 positions matching TRBD2. This CDR3 has 15 amino acids. In germline, CDR1 is LNHDA, CDR2 SQIVND (reference sequence). J was trimmed by 3 bases and V by 3 bases; bases with no gene match: 3. Here the CDR3 reads CASSIVLAGYNEQFF. The CDR3 nucleotides are TGTGCCAGTAGTATTGTACTAGCGGGCTACAATGAGCAGTTCTTC.

The chain is built from TRBV6-2 or TRBV6-3 and TRBJ1-5, with a weak D call TRBD1 (6 bases). Trimming stripped 0 bases from V and 7 bases from J, with 10 bases between. The CDR3 is 14 residues long. CDR1 MNHEY and CDR2 SVGEGT come from the germline V gene. The CDR3 loop is CASSYSKGGQPQHF. Here the CDR3 DNA reads TGTGCCAGCAGTTACTCGAAAGGGGGACAGCCCCAGCATTTT.

The V call is TRBV29-1, the J call TRBJ1-4; D might be TRBD1 (6 bases). This CDR3 has 13 amino acids. Germline V gene lookup returns CDR1 SQVTM and CDR2 ANQGSEA. Trimming stripped 4 bases from V and 8 bases from J, with 14 bases between. The CDR3 DNA sequence: TGCAGCGTTGTGGGGGCCAGTAGGGAAAAACTGTTTTTT. Protein sequence: CSVVGASREKLFF.

V is TRBV7-9 and J is TRBJ2-2; TRBD2 agrees at 8 bases. The CDR3 consists of 16 residues. V shed 3 bases, J shed 3 bases, and the junction held 6 bases outside the gene matches. Germline V gene sequence: CDR1 SEHNR, CDR2 FQNEAQ (reference sequence). CDR3 residues: CASSFSGDGDTGELFF. As DNA, the CDR3 is TGTGCCAGCAGCTTTAGCGGGGATGGAGACACCGGGGAGCTGTTTTTT.

The chain carries TRBV11-2 and TRBJ2-1, with TRBD2 identical over 8 bases. CDR3 size: 15 residues. CDR1 is SGHAT and CDR2 is FQNNGV in the germline V gene. Trimming at V came to 5 bases and at J to 2 bases, leaving 5 bases not matched to a gene. The CDR3 reads CASSLGLAPYNEQFF. In DNA, the CDR3 is TGTGCCAGCAGCCTCGGACTAGCCCCCTACAATGAGCAGTTCTTC.

V is TRBV5-1 and J is TRBJ2-6, with D maybe TRBD2 (7 bases). Germline-derived CDR1 and CDR2 are SGHRS and YFSETQ. V was trimmed by 4 bases and J by 0 bases, leaving 17 bases between them. The CDR3 has 18 residues. CDR3: CASSLGGLTVSGANVLTF. For the CDR3, the DNA is TGCGCCAGCAGCCTAGGGGGACTAACAGTCTCTGGGGCCAACGTCCTGACTTTC.

The V gene is TRBV13, the J gene TRBJ1-2; 7 bases match TRBD1. With 0 bases clipped from V and 4 bases from J, the junction kept 2 bases outside the gene matches. The germline gives CDR1 PRHDT, CDR2 FYEKMQ (reference sequence). The CDR3 spans 14 residues. The CDR3 loop is CASSLGGTAYGYTF. The CDR3 bases are TGTGCCAGCAGCTTAGGCGGGACAGCCTATGGCTACACCTTC.

The CDR3 loop reads CASSAGLAGDPGEQYF. In nucleotides, the CDR3 is TGTGCCAGTAGTGCAGGACTAGCGGGAGACCCCGGCGAGCAGTACTTC. The rearrangement links TRBV19 to TRBJ2-7; 13 bases agree with TRBD2. Unmatched junction bases numbered 10, after V lost 5 bases and J lost 6 bases. Germline-derived CDR1 and CDR2 are LNHDA and SQIVND (reference sequence). This CDR3 has 16 amino acids.

In nucleotides, the CDR3 is TGTGCCAGCAGCTTTTTAGCGGGAGGGCCTTACGAGCAGTACTTC. Translating gives CASSFLAGGPYEQYF. The chain is built from TRBV7-2 and TRBJ2-7; 11 bases fit TRBD2. The germline gives CDR1 SGHTA, CDR2 FQGNSA. The V gene end was trimmed by 3 bases and the J gene end by 4 bases; junction bases not matched to a gene: 5. The CDR3 extends over 15 amino acids.

The chain is built from TRBV5-1 and TRBJ2-2, with 7 bases fitting TRBD2. The CDR3 is 14 residues long. CDR1 is SGHRS, CDR2 YFSETQ, per germline. V lost 4 bases to trimming and J lost 3 bases; unmatched junction nucleotides: 3. In DNA, the CDR3 is TGCGCCAGCAGCAGCGGGATTGACACCGGGGAGCTGTTTTTT. The encoded protein is CASSSGIDTGELFF.

This chain links TRBV6-5 with TRBJ1-1, with D tentatively TRBD1 (5 bases). CDR1 and CDR2 (germline): MNHEY, SVGAGI. The V end lost 6 bases, the J end lost 5 bases, and 16 bases lay between the germline ends. The CDR3 is 14 amino acids. CDR3 loop: CASRYRDGGTEAFF. The CDR3 DNA follows: TGTGCCAGCAGGTACCGGGACGGGGGGACTGAAGCTTTCTTT.

The V call is TRBV7-6, the J call TRBJ2-1, with a possible D match to TRBD2 (5 bases). Germline CDR1 SGHVS, CDR2 FNYEAQ. V gave up 4 bases and J gave up 3 bases, with 7 bases separating them. The CDR3 contains 13 residues. As DNA, the CDR3 is TGTGCCAGCAGCTCGGGGAACTACAATGAGCAGTTCTTC. Protein sequence: CASSSGNYNEQFF.

CDR3 region: CASSPGGSYNEQFF. CDR3 bases: TGTGCCAGCAGCCCGGGGGGCTCCTACAATGAGCAGTTCTTC. J is TRBJ2-1 and V is TRBV7-2; TRBD2 matches 7 bases. With 5 bases clipped from V and 0 bases from J, the junction kept 1 base outside the gene matches. CDR1 SGHTA and CDR2 FQGNSA come from the germline V gene. The CDR3 totals 14 residues.

The chain has TRBV2 and TRBJ1-2; D ambiguous. V lost 4 bases to trimming and J lost 6 bases, with 12 bases between them. CDR3 size: 13 residues. Germline CDR1 reads SNHLY; CDR2 reads FYNNEI. The DNA for the CDR3 is TGTGCCAGCAGTGCCATAGCCGTGGATGGCTACACCTTC. Translation gives CASSAIAVDGYTF. Drawing the rest from reference TRBV2 and TRBJ1-2, the complete variable domain is EPEVTQTPSHQVTQMGQEVILRCVPISNHLYFYWYRQILGQKVEFLVSFYNNEISEKSEIFDDQFSVERPDGSNFTLKIRSTKLEDSAMYFCASSAIAVDGYTFGSGTRLTVV.

J is TRBJ2-3 and V is TRBV2; 13 bases line up with TRBD2. V trimming: 7 bases; J trimming: 1 base; junction bases outside the gene matches: 14. This CDR3 is 19 amino acids long. The V gene's germline CDR1 is SNHLY and CDR2 FYNNEI. The CDR3 sequence: CASIRTSGRIVGGTDTQYF. The CDR3 region has the DNA TGTGCCAGCATTCGGACTAGCGGGAGAATCGTAGGGGGCACAGATACGCAGTATTTT.

V usage is TRBV10-3 and J usage is TRBJ1-2, with D maybe TRBD1 (6 bases). V dropped 5 bases and J dropped 6 bases, with 10 bases sitting between them. The CDR3 covers 12 residues. Germline V gene data show CDR1 as ENHRY and CDR2 as SYGVKD. CDR3 in DNA: TGTGCCATCAGTTCCAACAGGGATGGCTACACCTTC. Translation gives CAISSNRDGYTF.

The chain employs TRBV4-1 and TRBJ2-2, with a weak D call TRBD2 (7 bases). CDR1 is MGHRA, CDR2 YSYEKL, per germline. V lost 2 bases, J lost 4 bases, and 14 bases lay in between. The CDR3 has 16 amino acids. The CDR3 nucleotides read TGCGCCAGCAGCCAAATGGCGGGGGCTGTCACCGGGGAGCTGTTTTTT. Its protein is CASSQMAGAVTGELFF.

The V call is TRBV6-5, the J call TRBJ2-5, with 11 bases identical to TRBD1. V lost 6 bases, J lost 4 bases, and 4 bases stayed unmatched. Germline V gives CDR1 MNHEY, CDR2 SVGAGI. The CDR3 consists of 14 residues. CDR3 amino acids: CASRGQGVGETQYF. The DNA of the CDR3 is TGTGCCAGCAGGGGACAGGGGGTAGGAGAGACCCAGTACTTC.

This clone came up once. The CDR3 DNA is TGTGCCAGCAGCCTACTTTCAACCGGGGAAAAACTGTTTTTT. Translating gives CASSLLSTGEKLFF. The chain carries TRBV13 and TRBJ1-4; D remains ambiguous. CDR3 length equals 14 residues. V was trimmed by 5 bases and J by 8 bases, leaving 15 bases between them. Germline CDR1 reads PRHDT; CDR2 reads FYEKMQ (reference sequence). The variable domain in full, with the rest retrieved from reference TRBV13 and TRBJ1-4, is AAGVIQSPRHLIKEKRETATLKCYPIPRHDTVYWYQQGPGQDPQFLISFYEKMQSDKGSIPDRFSAQQFSDYHSELNMSSLELGDSALYFCASSLLSTGEKLFFGSGTQLSVL.

The chain employs TRBV5-1 and TRBJ1-3, with a weak D call TRBD1 (6 bases). Germline V gene lookup returns CDR1 SGHRS and CDR2 YFSETQ. This CDR3 comprises 15 residues. Between the trimmed V and J ends, which lost 5 bases and 4 bases, there was a span of 16 bases. The CDR3 DNA follows: TGCGCCAGCAGGCAAGGAACAGGGTCCGGAAACACCATATATTTT. Translation: CASRQGTGSGNTIYF.